A single sample gave rise to the 17 T cell receptor beta chains below, sequenced in a study of radiation and T cells in renal cell carcinoma. Specified time point: blood 4 weeks post-SBRT, at nephrectomy. Regarding treatment: 15 Gy SBRT to primary tumor, nephrectomy 4 weeks later. The data were produced by immunoSEQ multiplex PCR, yet TCRdb's version contains in-frame clones alone and is incomplete. Among approximately 65,000 clones, roughly 80% were seen once, and the ten largest hold around 7%. Specimen: blood, collected from a patient whose treatment included radiotherapy and nephrectomy. The source of these receptors is a man in his 60s with renal cell carcinoma.

This chain's CDR3 is CASSHRLTGELFF. CDR3 coding DNA: TGTGCCAGCAGCCACCGATTGACCGGGGAGCTGTTTTTT. This chain joins TRBV11-3 and TRBJ2-2; unclear D gene. Per the germline V gene, CDR1 is SGHNT and CDR2 is YENEEA. The CDR3 runs 13 residues. V lost 5 bases to trimming and J lost 5 bases, with 9 bases between them.

The chain carries TRBV10-3 and TRBJ2-2, with no clear D. V gave up 7 bases and J gave up 4 bases, with 10 bases separating them. The CDR3 covers 13 residues. Germline loops: CDR1 ENHRY, CDR2 SYGVKD. CDR3: CAIKTPGTGELFF. The CDR3 DNA reads TGTGCCATCAAGACCCCGGGCACCGGGGAGCTGTTTTTT.

J is TRBJ2-3 and V is TRBV5-1; D uncertain. Trimming left V 0 bases short and J 0 bases short, with 11 bases between. CDR1 and CDR2 (germline): SGHRS, YFSETQ. The CDR3 consists of 16 residues. This CDR3 reads CASSLGGGRSTDTQYF. In DNA, the CDR3 is TGCGCCAGCAGCTTGGGAGGCGGCCGGAGCACAGATACGCAGTATTTT.

This clone was found a few times. The chain links TRBV11-3 to TRBJ2-2; possibly TRBD2 for D (6 bases). The V and J ends lost 5 bases and 3 bases respectively, with 16 bases between them. Germline V lookup: CDR1 SGHNT, CDR2 YENEEA. CDR3 length: 16 amino acids. CDR3 sequence: CASSPVGAGYTGELFF. The CDR3 bases are TGTGCCAGCAGCCCTGTAGGAGCGGGTTACACCGGGGAGCTGTTTTTT. Combining the CDR3 with reference TRBV11-3 and TRBJ2-2 gives the whole variable domain EAGVVQSPRYKIIEKKQPVAFWCNPISGHNTLYWYLQNLGQGPELLIRYENEEAVDDSQLPKDRFSAERLKGVDSTLKIQPAELGDSAVYLCASSPVGAGYTGELFFGEGSRLTVL.

The V call is TRBV18, the J call TRBJ1-1; maybe TRBD1 (5 bases). From germline, CDR1 is KGHSH and CDR2 LQKENI. The CDR3 totals 14 residues. Trimming took off 6 bases at V and 11 bases at J, with 22 bases between the two ends. The CDR3 loop reads CASSPVEGSFGAFF. The CDR3 nucleotides read TGTGCCAGCTCCCCCGTGGAGGGGAGCTTTGGGGCTTTCTTT. Combining the CDR3 with reference TRBV18 and TRBJ1-1 gives the whole variable domain NAGVMQNPRHLVRRRGQEARLRCSPMKGHSHVYWYRQLPEEGLKFMVYLQKENIIDESGMPKERFSAEFPKEGPSILRIQQVVRGDSAAYFCASSPVEGSFGAFFGQGTRLTVV.

The V gene is TRBV11-2, the J gene TRBJ1-1; D is unclear. The germline V gene has CDR1 SGHAT and CDR2 FQNNGV. Trimming pared 2 bases from V and 1 base from J, leaving 5 bases between. The CDR3 sequence is 13 residues long. This CDR3 is CASSLTRNTEAFF. CDR3 DNA: TGTGCCAGCAGCTTAACGAGGAACACTGAAGCTTTCTTT.

The CDR3 is CASSPMGVGTSGSYNEQFF. In DNA form, the CDR3 reads TGTGCCAGCAGTCCGATGGGAGTAGGGACTTCCGGCTCCTACAATGAGCAGTTCTTC. V gene TRBV6-4 combines with J gene TRBJ2-1; TRBD2 is a possible D gene (6 bases). V lost 5 bases, J lost 0 bases, and 23 bases lay in between. Germline lookup yields CDR1 MRHNA and CDR2 SNTAGT. The CDR3 covers 19 residues.

The chain is built from TRBV10-3 and TRBJ2-7, with TRBD2 matching 11 bases. Germline assignment: CDR1 ENHRY and CDR2 SYGVKD. This CDR3 region has 15 residues. V lost 5 bases and J lost 3; bases outside the gene matches: 6. The chain's CDR3 is CAISPTSGTNYEQYV. DNA for the CDR3: TGTGCCATCAGTCCGACTAGCGGGACGAACTACGAGCAGTACGTC.

The chain links TRBV29-1 to TRBJ2-1; a weak D match, TRBD2 (5 bases). The V end was cut by 3 bases, the J end by 8 bases, with 17 bases between. This CDR3 region has 14 residues. Per the germline V gene, CDR1 is SQVTM and CDR2 is ANQGSEA. Here the CDR3 DNA reads TGCAGCGTTGACGTATCTAGCTCAGTCCATGAGCAGTTCTTC. Its translation: CSVDVSSSVHEQFF.

This clone turned up a few times. The genes are TRBV30 and TRBJ1-1, with TRBD1 identical over 8 bases. Germline lookup yields CDR1 GTSNPN and CDR2 SVGIG (reference sequence). The V gene end was trimmed by 4 bases and the J gene end by 2 bases; junction bases not matched to a gene: 9. The CDR3 spans 15 residues. Written as DNA, the CDR3 is TGTGCCTGGATTATGAGCGGGACAGGCAACACTGAAGCTTTCTTT. It encodes CAWIMSGTGNTEAFF.

The chain uses TRBV5-1 and TRBJ2-3; TRBD2 aligns across 9 bases. The CDR3 spans 18 residues. V was clipped by 0 bases and J by 1 base; unmatched bases: 9. From germline, CDR1 is SGHRS and CDR2 YFSETQ. CDR3 region: CASSLVAGASPGTDTQYF. In nucleotides, the CDR3 is TGCGCCAGCAGCTTGGTAGCGGGGGCCTCACCCGGCACAGATACGCAGTATTTT.

This clone showed up just a few times. This chain's CDR3 is CASSTGTPSYEQYF. The CDR3 coding sequence is TGCGCCAGCAGCACCGGGACTCCGTCCTACGAGCAGTACTTC. V gene TRBV5-1 combines with J gene TRBJ2-7; possibly TRBD2 for D (6 bases). CDR1 SGHRS and CDR2 YFSETQ come from the germline V gene. The CDR3 covers 14 residues. The V end lost 4 bases, the J end lost 1 base, and 12 bases lay between the germline ends. The whole variable domain, remainder taken from reference TRBV5-1 and TRBJ2-7, is KAGVTQTPRYLIKTRGQQVTLSCSPISGHRSVSWYQQTPGQGLQFLFEYFSETQRNKGNFPGRFSGRQFSNSRSEMNVSTLELGDSALYLCASSTGTPSYEQYFGPGTRLTVT.

The CDR3 nucleotides read TGTGCCAGCAGCCCGACAGCAAACACTGAAGCTTTCTTT. This encodes CASSPTANTEAFF. The chain combines TRBV6-1 with TRBJ1-1; the D gene is possibly TRBD1 (5 bases). V dropped 6 bases and J dropped 2 bases, with 10 bases sitting between them. Looked up from germline, CDR1 is MNHNS and CDR2 is SASEGT. This CDR3 region has 13 residues.

The rearrangement links TRBV7-3 to TRBJ2-5, with 9 bases fitting TRBD2. This CDR3 contains 15 residues. Looked up from germline, CDR1 is SGHTA and CDR2 is FQGTGA. V was clipped by 1 base and J by 5 bases; unmatched bases: 5. In DNA form, the CDR3 reads TGTGCCAGCAGCTTAAGCGGGAGGGGAGGGGAGACCCAGTACTTC. Encoded protein: CASSLSGRGGETQYF.

The V gene is TRBV13, the J gene TRBJ2-1; D is perhaps TRBD1 (6 bases). Germline CDR1 reads PRHDT; CDR2 reads FYEKMQ (reference sequence). The length of the CDR3 is 15 residues. The V gene lost 6 bases and the J gene lost 5 bases, with 17 bases spanning the gap. CDR3 sequence: CASSTWGLGDNEQFF. The CDR3 bases are TGTGCCAGCAGTACCTGGGGGCTCGGTGACAATGAGCAGTTCTTC. Using reference TRBV13 and TRBJ2-1 for the parts outside the CDR3, the full variable domain is AAGVIQSPRHLIKEKRETATLKCYPIPRHDTVYWYQQGPGQDPQFLISFYEKMQSDKGSIPDRFSAQQFSDYHSELNMSSLELGDSALYFCASSTWGLGDNEQFFGPGTRLTVL.

The chain employs TRBV9 and TRBJ2-2; TRBD2 matches 8 bases. Germline V gene sequence: CDR1 SGDLS, CDR2 YYNGEE. Trimming at V came to 4 bases and at J to 2 bases, leaving 10 bases not matched to a gene. CDR3 size: 17 residues. The CDR3 DNA follows: TGTGCCAGCAGCAGTATGTGGGCGGGAGGAAACACCGGGGAGCTGTTTTTT. Translated, it gives CASSSMWAGGNTGELFF.

The chain recombines TRBV7-5 with TRBJ2-7; TRBD1 is taken as the D call from the table, unchecked against the DNA. TRBV7-5 is assigned pseudogene status. The length of the CDR3 is 14 residues. CDR3 DNA sequence: TGTGCCAGCAGCTTTACAGGGGGAGGCTACGAGCAGTACTTC. It codes for CASSFTGGGYEQYF.